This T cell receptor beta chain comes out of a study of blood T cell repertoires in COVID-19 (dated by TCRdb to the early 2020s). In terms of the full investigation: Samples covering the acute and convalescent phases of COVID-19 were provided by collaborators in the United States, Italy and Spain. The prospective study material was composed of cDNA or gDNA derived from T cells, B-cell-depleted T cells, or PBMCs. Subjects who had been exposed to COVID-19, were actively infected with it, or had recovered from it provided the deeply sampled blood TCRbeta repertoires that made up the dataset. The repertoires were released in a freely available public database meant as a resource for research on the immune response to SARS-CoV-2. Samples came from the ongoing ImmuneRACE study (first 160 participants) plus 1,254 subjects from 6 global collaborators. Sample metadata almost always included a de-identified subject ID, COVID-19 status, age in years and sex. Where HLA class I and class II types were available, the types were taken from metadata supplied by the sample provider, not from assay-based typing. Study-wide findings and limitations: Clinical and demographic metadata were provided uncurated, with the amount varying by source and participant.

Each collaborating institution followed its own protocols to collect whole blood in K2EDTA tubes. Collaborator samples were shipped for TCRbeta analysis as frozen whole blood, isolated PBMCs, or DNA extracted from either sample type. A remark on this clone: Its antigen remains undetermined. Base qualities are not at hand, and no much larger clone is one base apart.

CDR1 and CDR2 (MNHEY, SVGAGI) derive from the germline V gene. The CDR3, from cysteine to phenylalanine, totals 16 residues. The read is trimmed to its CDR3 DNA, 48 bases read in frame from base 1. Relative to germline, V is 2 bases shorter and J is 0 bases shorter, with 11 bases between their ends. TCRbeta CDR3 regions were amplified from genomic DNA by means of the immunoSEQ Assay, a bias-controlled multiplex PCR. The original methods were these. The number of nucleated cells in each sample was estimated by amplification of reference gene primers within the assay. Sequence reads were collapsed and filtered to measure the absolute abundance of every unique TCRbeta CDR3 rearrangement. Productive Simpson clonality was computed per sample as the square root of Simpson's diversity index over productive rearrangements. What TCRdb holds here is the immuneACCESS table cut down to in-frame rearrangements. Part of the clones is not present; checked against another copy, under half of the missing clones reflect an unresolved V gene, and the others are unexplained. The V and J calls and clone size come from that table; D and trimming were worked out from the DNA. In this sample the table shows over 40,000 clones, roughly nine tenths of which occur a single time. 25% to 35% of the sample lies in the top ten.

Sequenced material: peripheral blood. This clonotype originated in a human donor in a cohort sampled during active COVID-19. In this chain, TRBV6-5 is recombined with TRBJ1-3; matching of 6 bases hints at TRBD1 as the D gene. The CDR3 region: CASSYRGQFSGNTIYF. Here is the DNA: TGTGCCAGCAGTTACCGTGGACAGTTCTCTGGAAACACCATATATTTT.